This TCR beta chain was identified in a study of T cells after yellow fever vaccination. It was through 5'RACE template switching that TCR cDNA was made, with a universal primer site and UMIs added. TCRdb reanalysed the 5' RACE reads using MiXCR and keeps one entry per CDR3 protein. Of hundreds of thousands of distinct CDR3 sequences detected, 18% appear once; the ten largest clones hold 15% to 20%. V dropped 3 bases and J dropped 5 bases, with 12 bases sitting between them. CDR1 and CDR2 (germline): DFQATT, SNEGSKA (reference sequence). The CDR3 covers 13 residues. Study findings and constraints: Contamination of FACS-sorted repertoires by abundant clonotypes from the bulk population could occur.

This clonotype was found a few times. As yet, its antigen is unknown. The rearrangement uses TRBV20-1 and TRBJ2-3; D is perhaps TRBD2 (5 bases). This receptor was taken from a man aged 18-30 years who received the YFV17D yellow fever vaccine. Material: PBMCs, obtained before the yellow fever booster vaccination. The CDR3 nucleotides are TGCAGTGCTAGTGGACTCGTGGGAGATACGCAGTATTTT. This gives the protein CSASGLVGDTQYF.